Sequencing of this T cell receptor (beta chain) was carried out in a study of early T cells in non-severe SARS-CoV-2 infection. For the study at large: Whole-blood bulk RNA, unsorted, was sequenced, and chains were unpaired.

The CDR3 sequence is 16 residues long. CDR1 is MDHEN, CDR2 SYDVKM, per germline. The trim removed 7 bases at V and 0 bases at J, leaving 9 bases unmatched. Notes on the study in general: The study's VDJdb matching favored anti-spike CD8 responses and missed private and CD4 specificities.

Individual cDNA molecules received unique molecular identifiers. TCRdb used MiXCR to reprocess the 5' RACE reads, holding one entry per CDR3 protein. The sample consists of 60,000 or so distinct CDR3 sequences, about an eighth of them appearing once. This clonotype turned up a few times. Its target is unknown. The sequence was obtained from an adult who was a healthcare worker with PCR-confirmed SARS-CoV-2 infection or an uninfected control (not recorded which). The chain combines TRBV28 with TRBJ1-3; 7 nucleotides line up with TRBD1. The sample consisted of whole blood. The CDR3 loop is CASKQDRPLSGNTIYF. For the CDR3, the DNA is TGTGCCAGCAAGCAGGACAGGCCCCTCTCTGGAAACACCATATATTTT.